The 24 T cell receptor beta chains reported below all come from one sample, sequenced in a study of control samples from healthy donors and cancer patients. The assay was immunoSEQ multiplex PCR, and TCRdb's table has in-frame clones only and misses some. The sample comprises 90,000 to 100,000 clones, 65% to 85% of which are singletons, and about 38% rests with the top ten. The sample consisted of PBMCs. The receptors were sampled from a man between 65 and 80 years old with lung cancer.

This clone was recorded only once. The chain couples TRBV6-2 or TRBV6-3 to TRBJ2-3; 13 positions match TRBD2. V was pared by 5 bases and J by 2 bases, with 1 base of the junction left unmatched. The CDR3 length is 15 residues. Germline CDR1 and CDR2: MNHEY and SVGEGT. As DNA, the CDR3 is TGTGCCAGCAGTGGACTAGCGGGGGACACAGATACGCAGTATTTT. Amino acid sequence: CASSGLAGDTDTQYF.

This sequence joins TRBV28 and TRBJ1-2; D unresolved. Germline assignment: CDR1 MDHEN and CDR2 SYDVKM. V was shortened by 5 bases and J by 6 bases, with 7 bases between the two germline ends. The CDR3 has 11 residues. CDR3 loop: CASSGLDGYTF. The CDR3 DNA follows: TGTGCCAGCAGTGGGCTGGATGGCTACACCTTC.

The J gene is TRBJ1-1, the V gene TRBV6-5, with 7 bases fitting TRBD1. CDR3 size: 14 residues. V trimming: 5 bases; J trimming: 2 bases; junction bases outside the gene matches: 5. Germline V lookup: CDR1 MNHEY, CDR2 SVGAGI. CDR3 protein: CASSTGDLNTEAFF. CDR3 nucleotide sequence: TGTGCCAGCAGTACAGGGGATCTTAACACTGAAGCTTTCTTT.

The chain combines TRBV5-1 with TRBJ2-3; the match to TRBD2 covers 14 bases. Germline V gene data show CDR1 as SGHRS and CDR2 as YFSETQ. The CDR3 runs 19 residues. Losses at the gene ends were 1 base for V and 2 bases for J; bases not matched to a gene: 9. The DNA for the CDR3 is TGCGCCAGCAGCTTGATCGGACTAGCGGGGGGCCTTACCACAGATACGCAGTATTTT. As protein: CASSLIGLAGGLTTDTQYF.

The chain joins TRBV4-2 to TRBJ2-5; perhaps TRBD2 as D (6 bases). V was shortened by 1 base and J by 2 bases, with 8 bases between the two germline ends. CDR1 and CDR2 (germline): LGHNA, YNFKEQ. The length of the CDR3 is 14 residues. CDR3 in DNA: TGTGCCAGCAGCCAAGCGAGCGGGCAAGAGACCCAGTACTTC. It codes for CASSQASGQETQYF.

This clone was seen once. V is TRBV19 and J is TRBJ1-1; the match to TRBD1 covers 8 bases. Trimming at V came to 5 bases and at J to 5 bases, leaving 10 bases not matched to a gene. The length of the CDR3 is 15 residues. The germline gives CDR1 LNHDA, CDR2 SQIVND (reference sequence). The chain's CDR3 is CASSPTYRGRTEAFF. The CDR3 DNA follows: TGTGCCAGTAGTCCGACTTACAGGGGGAGGACTGAAGCTTTCTTT.

This sequence joins TRBV11-2 and TRBJ2-3; 9 bases are shared with TRBD1. The trim removed 5 bases at V and 5 bases at J, leaving 8 bases unmatched. CDR3 length equals 15 residues. CDR1 SGHAT and CDR2 FQNNGV come from the germline V gene. The CDR3 DNA sequence: TGTGCCAGCAGCCCCGGGACAGGGAGGATAGATACGCAGTATTTT. Amino acid sequence: CASSPGTGRIDTQYF. Combining the CDR3 with reference TRBV11-2 and TRBJ2-3 gives the whole variable domain EAGVAQSPRYKIIEKRQSVAFWCNPISGHATLYWYQQILGQGPKLLIQFQNNGVVDDSQLPKDRFSAERLKGVDSTLKIQPAKLEDSAVYLCASSPGTGRIDTQYFGPGTRLTVL.

J is TRBJ2-7 and V is TRBV9, with D possibly called TRBD1 or TRBD2 (6 bases each). The V and J ends lost 5 bases and 6 bases respectively, with 39 bases between them. CDR1 is SGDLS and CDR2 is YYNGEE in the germline V gene. This CDR3 spans 21 amino acids. The CDR3 here is CASRSTRGVSIPWVAGCEQYF. The CDR3 nucleotides read TGTGCCAGCAGATCAACAAGGGGGGTTAGTATCCCCTGGGTTGCAGGCTGCGAGCAGTACTTC.

This clone came up once. The chain uses TRBV11-2 and TRBJ2-1, with 7 bases lining up with TRBD2. The J segment lost 8 bases and the V segment lost 0 bases, leaving 7 bases of the junction unmatched. Germline CDR1 SGHAT, CDR2 FQNNGV. CDR3 length: 15 amino acids. This CDR3 reads CASSLDRGDRDEQFF. In DNA form, the CDR3 reads TGTGCCAGCAGCTTAGATCGGGGGGATAGGGATGAGCAGTTCTTC.

This chain links TRBV7-8 with TRBJ1-5, with D possibly being TRBD1 (6 bases). The germline CDR1 and CDR2 sequences are SGHVS and FQNEAQ. V was cut by 2 bases and J by 6 bases, with 8 bases left in between. The CDR3 runs to 13 residues. Here the CDR3 DNA reads TGTGCCAGCAGCTTAACAGGGTTTCAGCCCCAGCATTTT. It specifies CASSLTGFQPQHF.

The table lists this clone with a count of one. The rearrangement links TRBV6-1 to TRBJ2-1, with TRBD2 matching 13 bases. Germline CDR1 and CDR2: MNHNS and SASEGT. The CDR3 has 17 residues. V lost 4 bases, J lost 6 bases, and 9 bases stayed unmatched. The CDR3 DNA follows: TGTGCCAGCAGTGGTACTAGCGGGGGGGCTTCTATCAATGAGCAGTTCTTC. Protein product: CASSGTSGGASINEQFF.

The V call is TRBV7-9, the J call TRBJ1-2; 10 bases are shared with TRBD1. The CDR3 spans 14 residues. Germline-derived CDR1 and CDR2 are SEHNR and FQNEAQ (reference sequence). The V gene end was trimmed by 6 bases and the J gene end by 3 bases; junction bases not matched to a gene: 4. The chain's CDR3 is CASSRTGGDYGYTF. The CDR3 DNA follows: TGTGCCAGCAGTCGGACAGGGGGAGACTATGGCTACACCTTC.

The V gene is TRBV29-1, the J gene TRBJ2-1; D is undetermined. CDR1 is SQVTM and CDR2 is ANQGSEA in the germline V gene. V was clipped by 0 bases and J by 12 bases, with 21 bases between them. This CDR3 contains 15 residues. The CDR3 bases are TGCAGCGTTGAAGATCAGGCAAAGCGTTCAAGCAGGCAGTTCTTC. This codes for CSVEDQAKRSSRQFF.

The chain uses TRBV1 and TRBJ1-1; no check of the table's D call, TRBD1, against the DNA was made. TRBV1 is a known pseudogene. This CDR3 has 12 amino acids. CDR3 in DNA: TGCACCAGCAGCCAAGTCAGGGCTGAAGCTTTCTTT. This translates into CTSSQVRAEAFF.

V is TRBV5-1 and J is TRBJ2-7, with D possibly being TRBD1 or TRBD2 (5 bases each). The length of the CDR3 is 13 residues. The V end lost 2 bases, the J end lost 2 bases, and 8 bases lay between the germline ends. Looked up from germline, CDR1 is SGHRS and CDR2 is YFSETQ. CDR3 amino acids: CASSFGDAYEQYF. Here the CDR3 DNA reads TGCGCCAGCAGCTTCGGGGACGCCTACGAGCAGTACTTC.

The CDR3 loop reads CASSFIAVNTEAFF. The CDR3 DNA reads TGTGCCAGCAGCTTTATCGCGGTGAACACTGAAGCTTTCTTT. The chain is built from TRBV7-7 and TRBJ1-1; D remains ambiguous. This CDR3 region has 14 residues. V lost 3 bases, J lost 0 bases, and 8 bases lay in between. CDR1 is SSHAT, CDR2 FNYEAQ, per germline (reference sequence).

The rearrangement joins TRBV19 to TRBJ1-2; a possible D gene is TRBD1 (5 bases). V lost 3 bases and J 4 bases, leaving 9 bases between the germline ends. The CDR3 loop spans 13 amino acids. Looked up from germline, CDR1 is LNHDA and CDR2 is SQIVND (reference sequence). This CDR3 reads CASSIQGRYGYTF. The CDR3 nucleotides read TGTGCCAGTAGTATTCAGGGACGCTATGGCTACACCTTC.

The genes are TRBV15 and TRBJ2-3; possibly TRBD1 or TRBD2 for D (5 bases each). The germline V gene has CDR1 LNHNV and CDR2 YYDKDF (reference sequence). The ends were cut back, 0 bases at V and 5 bases at J, with 12 bases in the middle. This CDR3 spans 15 amino acids. The CDR3 coding sequence is TGTGCCACCAGCAGAGATCGTGCTGGGGGAGATACGCAGTATTTT. Encoded protein: CATSRDRAGGDTQYF.

V and J are TRBV30 and TRBJ1-1; 7 bases align to TRBD1. CDR1 is GTSNPN and CDR2 is SVGIG in the germline V gene (reference sequence). With 7 bases clipped from V and 0 bases from J, the junction kept 8 bases outside the gene matches. This CDR3 has 14 residues. CDR3 coding DNA: TGTGCCTCCCAGGGGGGACACTTGAACACTGAAGCTTTCTTT. This translates into CASQGGHLNTEAFF.

This clone was observed a few times. The V call is TRBV6-5, the J call TRBJ1-1, with TRBD1 matching over 7 bases. Germline V gives CDR1 MNHEY, CDR2 SVGAGI. V shed 2 bases and J 4 bases; nucleotides not matched to a gene: 1. The CDR3 extends over 13 amino acids. The CDR3 DNA reads as TGTGCCAGCAGTTACAACAGGGGCACTGAAGCTTTCTTT. Its protein is CASSYNRGTEAFF.

V is TRBV24-1 and J is TRBJ2-7; TRBD1 matches 7 bases. Germline CDR1 reads KGHDR; CDR2 reads SFDVKD. Trimming removed 4 bases from V and 6 bases from J; junction bases left unmatched: 5. This CDR3 has 13 amino acids. Written as DNA, the CDR3 is TGTGCCACCAGTGAAGCGCACAGGGGCGAGCAGTACTTC. It yields the protein CATSEAHRGEQYF.

This clone appeared a single time. The rearrangement links TRBV24-1 to TRBJ2-6, with TRBD2 matching over 8 bases. Germline CDR1 KGHDR, CDR2 SFDVKD. V lost 5 bases and J lost 0; bases outside the gene matches: 5. The CDR3 length is 17 residues. CDR3 protein: CATSVAGGPSGANVLTF. Written as DNA, the CDR3 is TGTGCCACCAGTGTGGCGGGGGGACCCTCTGGGGCCAACGTCCTGACTTTC.

This chain uses TRBV25-1 with TRBJ1-4; possible D gene TRBD1, 6 bases. V was cut by 1 base and J by 7 bases, with 19 bases left in between. Germline V lookup: CDR1 MGHDK, CDR2 SYGVNS. The CDR3 runs to 17 residues. The CDR3 protein is CASSELGTTTLGEKLFF. CDR3 DNA sequence: TGTGCCAGCAGTGAATTGGGGACAACTACCCTTGGTGAAAAACTGTTTTTT.

The V gene is TRBV29-1, the J gene TRBJ1-3; D is undetermined. Trimming pared 3 bases from V and 0 bases from J, leaving 9 bases between. Germline values: CDR1 SQVTM, CDR2 ANQGSEA. The CDR3 consists of 14 residues. This CDR3 reads CSVDPSHSGNTIYF. As DNA, the CDR3 is TGCAGCGTTGATCCGTCTCACTCTGGAAACACCATATATTTT.